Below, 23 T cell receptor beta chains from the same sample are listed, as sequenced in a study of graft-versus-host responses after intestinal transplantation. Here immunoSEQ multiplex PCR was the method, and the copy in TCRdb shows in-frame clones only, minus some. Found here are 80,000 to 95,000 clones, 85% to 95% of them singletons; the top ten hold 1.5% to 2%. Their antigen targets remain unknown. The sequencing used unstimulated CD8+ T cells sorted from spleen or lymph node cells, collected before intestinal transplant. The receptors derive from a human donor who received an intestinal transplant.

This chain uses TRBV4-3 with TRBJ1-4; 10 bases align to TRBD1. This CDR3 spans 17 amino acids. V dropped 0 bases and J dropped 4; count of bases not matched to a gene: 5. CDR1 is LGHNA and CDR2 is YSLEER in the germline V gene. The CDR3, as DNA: TGCGCCAGCAGCCAAGATCAGGGACAGGGGCTTAATGAAAAACTGTTTTTT. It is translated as CASSQDQGQGLNEKLFF.

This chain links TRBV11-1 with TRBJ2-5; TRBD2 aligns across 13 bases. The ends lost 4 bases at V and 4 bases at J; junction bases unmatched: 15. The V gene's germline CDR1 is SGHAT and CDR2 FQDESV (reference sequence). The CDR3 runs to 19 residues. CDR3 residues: CASSSPGLAGAHVVETQYF. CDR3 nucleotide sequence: TGTGCCAGCAGCTCACCAGGACTAGCGGGGGCCCACGTCGTAGAGACCCAGTACTTC.

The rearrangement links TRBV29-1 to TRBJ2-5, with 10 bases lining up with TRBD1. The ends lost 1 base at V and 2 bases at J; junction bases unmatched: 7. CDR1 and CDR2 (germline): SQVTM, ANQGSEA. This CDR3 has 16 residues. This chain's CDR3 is CSVEGNGTGAQETQYF. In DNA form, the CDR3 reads TGCAGCGTTGAAGGAAATGGGACAGGGGCTCAAGAGACCCAGTACTTC.

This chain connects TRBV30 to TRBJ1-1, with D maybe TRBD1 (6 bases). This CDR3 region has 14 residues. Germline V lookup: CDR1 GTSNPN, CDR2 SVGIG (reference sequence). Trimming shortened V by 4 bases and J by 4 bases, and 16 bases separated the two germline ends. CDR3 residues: CAWTSLGASTEAFF. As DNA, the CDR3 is TGTGCCTGGACCTCATTGGGGGCGAGCACTGAAGCTTTCTTT.

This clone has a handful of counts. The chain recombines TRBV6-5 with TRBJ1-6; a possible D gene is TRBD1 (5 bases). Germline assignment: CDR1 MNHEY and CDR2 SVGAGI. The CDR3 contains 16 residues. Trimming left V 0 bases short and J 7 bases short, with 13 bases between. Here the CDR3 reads CASSYSGGTGNSPLHF. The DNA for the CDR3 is TGTGCCAGCAGTTACTCTGGGGGGACGGGGAATTCACCCCTCCACTTT.

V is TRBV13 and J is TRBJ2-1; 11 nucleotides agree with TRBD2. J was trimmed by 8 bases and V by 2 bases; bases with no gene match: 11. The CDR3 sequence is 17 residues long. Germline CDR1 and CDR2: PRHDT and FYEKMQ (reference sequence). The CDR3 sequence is CASSLTLYSGGAYEQFF. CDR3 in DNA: TGTGCCAGCAGCTTAACCCTTTATAGCGGGGGGGCCTATGAGCAGTTCTTC.

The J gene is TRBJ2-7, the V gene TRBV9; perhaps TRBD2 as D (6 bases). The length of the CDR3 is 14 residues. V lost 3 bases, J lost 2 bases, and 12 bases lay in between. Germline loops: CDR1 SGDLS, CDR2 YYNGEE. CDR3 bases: TGTGCCAGCAGCGCCGGCGGGACGCCCTACGAGCAGTACTTC. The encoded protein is CASSAGGTPYEQYF.

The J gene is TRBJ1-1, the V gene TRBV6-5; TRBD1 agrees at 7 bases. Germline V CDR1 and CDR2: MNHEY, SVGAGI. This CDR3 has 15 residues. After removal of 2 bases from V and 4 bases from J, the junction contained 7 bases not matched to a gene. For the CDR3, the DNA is TGTGCCAGCAGTTACGACAGGGCTGGTTCCACTGAAGCTTTCTTT. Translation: CASSYDRAGSTEAFF.

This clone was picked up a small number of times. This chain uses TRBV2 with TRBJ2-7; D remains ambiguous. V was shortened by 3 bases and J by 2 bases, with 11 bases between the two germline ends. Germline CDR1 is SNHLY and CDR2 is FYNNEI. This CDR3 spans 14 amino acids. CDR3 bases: TGTGCCAGCAGTGATAACCTAGGTGCCTACGAGCAGTACTTC. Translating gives CASSDNLGAYEQYF.

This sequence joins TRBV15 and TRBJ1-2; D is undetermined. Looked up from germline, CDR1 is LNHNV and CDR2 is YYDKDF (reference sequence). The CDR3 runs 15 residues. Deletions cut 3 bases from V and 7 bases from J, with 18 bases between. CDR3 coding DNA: TGTGCCACCAGCAGGTGGTCGGTGGAGGACTTTGGCTACACCTTC. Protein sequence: CATSRWSVEDFGYTF. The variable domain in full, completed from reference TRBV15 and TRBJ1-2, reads DAMVIQNPRYQVTQFGKPVTLSCSQTLNHNVMYWYQQKSSQAPKLLFHYYDKDFNNEADTPDNFQSRRPNTSFCFLDIRSPGLGDTAMYLCATSRWSVEDFGYTFGSGTRLTVV.

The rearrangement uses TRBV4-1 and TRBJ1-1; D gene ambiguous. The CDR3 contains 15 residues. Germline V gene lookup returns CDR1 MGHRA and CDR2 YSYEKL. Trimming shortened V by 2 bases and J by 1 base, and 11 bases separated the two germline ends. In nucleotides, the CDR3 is TGCGCCAGCAGCCAACTAGTAAGCGGGAACACTGAAGCTTTCTTT. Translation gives CASSQLVSGNTEAFF.

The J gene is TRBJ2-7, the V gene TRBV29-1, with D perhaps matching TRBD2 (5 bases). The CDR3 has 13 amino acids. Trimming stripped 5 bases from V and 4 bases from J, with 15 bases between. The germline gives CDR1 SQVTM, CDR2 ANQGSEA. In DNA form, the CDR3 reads TGCAGCGTTTACGGGGATACTTCTTACGAGCAGTACTTC. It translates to CSVYGDTSYEQYF.

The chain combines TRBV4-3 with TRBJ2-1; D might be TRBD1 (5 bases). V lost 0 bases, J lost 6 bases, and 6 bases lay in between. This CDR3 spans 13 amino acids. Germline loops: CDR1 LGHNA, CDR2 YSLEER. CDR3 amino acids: CASSQDRVNEQFF. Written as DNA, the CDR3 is TGCGCCAGCAGCCAAGACAGGGTCAATGAGCAGTTCTTC.

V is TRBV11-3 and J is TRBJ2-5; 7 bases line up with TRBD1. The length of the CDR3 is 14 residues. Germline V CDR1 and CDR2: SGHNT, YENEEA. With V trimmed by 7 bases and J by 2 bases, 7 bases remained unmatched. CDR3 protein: CASTGDRAQETQYF. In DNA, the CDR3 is TGTGCCAGCACCGGCGACAGGGCTCAAGAGACCCAGTACTTC.

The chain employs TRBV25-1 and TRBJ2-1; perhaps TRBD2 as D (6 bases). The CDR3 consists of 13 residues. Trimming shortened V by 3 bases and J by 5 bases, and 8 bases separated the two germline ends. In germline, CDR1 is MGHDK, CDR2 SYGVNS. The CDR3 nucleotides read TGTGCCAGCAGTGAGAGGGAGGACAATGAGCAGTTCTTC. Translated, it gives CASSEREDNEQFF.

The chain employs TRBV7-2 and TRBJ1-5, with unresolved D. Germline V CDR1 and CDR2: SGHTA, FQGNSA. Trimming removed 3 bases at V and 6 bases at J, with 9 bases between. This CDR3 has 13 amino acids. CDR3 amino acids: CASSLRVSQPQHF. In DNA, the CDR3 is TGTGCCAGCAGCTTGAGGGTAAGTCAGCCCCAGCATTTT.

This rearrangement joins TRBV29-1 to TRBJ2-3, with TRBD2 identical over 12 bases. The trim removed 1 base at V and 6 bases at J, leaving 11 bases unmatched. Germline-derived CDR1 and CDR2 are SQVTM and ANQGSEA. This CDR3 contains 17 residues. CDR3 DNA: TGCAGCGTTGAAGGGAGCCCTAGCGGGGGGGTTTTTGATACGCAGTATTTT. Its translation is CSVEGSPSGGVFDTQYF.

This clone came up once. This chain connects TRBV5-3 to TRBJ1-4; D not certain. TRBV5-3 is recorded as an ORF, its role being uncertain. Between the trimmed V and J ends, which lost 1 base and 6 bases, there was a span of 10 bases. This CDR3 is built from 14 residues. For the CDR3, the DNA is TGTGCCAGAAGCTTGCGGAGGGATTATGAAAAACTGTTTTTT. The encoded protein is CARSLRRDYEKLFF.

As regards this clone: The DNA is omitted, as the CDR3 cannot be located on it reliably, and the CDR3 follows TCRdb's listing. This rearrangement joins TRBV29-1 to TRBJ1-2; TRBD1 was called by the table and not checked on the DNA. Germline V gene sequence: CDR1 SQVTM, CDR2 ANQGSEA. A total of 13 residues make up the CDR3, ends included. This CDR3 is CSVVGQGSYGCTF.

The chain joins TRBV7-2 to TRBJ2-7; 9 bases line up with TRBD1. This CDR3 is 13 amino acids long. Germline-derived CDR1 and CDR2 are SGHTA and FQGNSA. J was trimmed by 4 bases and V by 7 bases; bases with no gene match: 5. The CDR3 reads CASTGGTGYEQYF. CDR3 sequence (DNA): TGTGCCAGCACTGGCGGGACAGGGTACGAGCAGTACTTC. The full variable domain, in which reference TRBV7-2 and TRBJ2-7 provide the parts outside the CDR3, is GAGVSQSPSNKVTEKGKDVELRCDPISGHTALYWYRQSLGQGLEFLIYFQGNSAPDKSGLPSDRFSAERTGGSVSTLTIQRTQQEDSAVYLCASTGGTGYEQYFGPGTRLTVT.

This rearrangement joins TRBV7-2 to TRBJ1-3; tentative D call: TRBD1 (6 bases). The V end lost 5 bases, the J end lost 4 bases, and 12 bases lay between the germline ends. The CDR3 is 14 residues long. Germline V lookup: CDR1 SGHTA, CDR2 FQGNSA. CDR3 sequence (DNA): TGTGCCAGCAGCCTCGGGGGGGGCGGAAACACCATATATTTT. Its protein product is CASSLGGGGNTIYF.

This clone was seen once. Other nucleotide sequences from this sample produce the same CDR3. The CDR3 DNA sequence: TGTGCCAGCAGTTTTCTCGGGACAGCGTCCTACGAGCAGTACTTC. Encoded protein: CASSFLGTASYEQYF. This rearrangement joins TRBV27 to TRBJ2-7; TRBD1 matches 7 bases. The length of the CDR3 is 15 residues. Unmatched junction bases numbered 6, after V lost 3 bases and J lost 1 base. The germline V gene has CDR1 MNHEY and CDR2 SMNVEV (reference sequence).

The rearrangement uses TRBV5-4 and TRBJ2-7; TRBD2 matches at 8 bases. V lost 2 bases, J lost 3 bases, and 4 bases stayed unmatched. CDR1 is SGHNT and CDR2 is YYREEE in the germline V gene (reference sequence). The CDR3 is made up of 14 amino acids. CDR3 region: CASSLAGALYEQYF. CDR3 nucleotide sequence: TGTGCCAGCAGCTTAGCGGGGGCGCTCTACGAGCAGTACTTC.